This passage covers 2 T cell receptor beta chains from one sample sequenced in a study of blood T cell repertoires in COVID-19. Using immunoSEQ multiplex PCR, the repertoire was profiled, and TCRdb retains in-frame clones only, with some absent. The sample lists tens of thousands of clones, approximately 86% occurring once. Sequencing used peripheral blood. The receptors stem from a man aged 40-55 years with acute or convalescent COVID-19.

CDR3 DNA: TGTGCCAGCACCGCCCTAGCGGGAGAAGGACAAGAGACCCAGTACTTC. Encoded protein: CASTALAGEGQETQYF. The rearrangement uses TRBV5-4 and TRBJ2-5, with 10 bases fitting TRBD2. CDR3 length equals 16 residues. With V trimmed by 6 bases and J by 2 bases, 10 bases remained unmatched. Germline V lookup: CDR1 SGHNT, CDR2 YYREEE (reference sequence).

This clone was observed once. This chain uses TRBV7-8 with TRBJ2-5; D call uncertain. The V gene lost 1 base and the J gene lost 7 bases, with 4 bases spanning the gap. Germline V gene lookup returns CDR1 SGHVS and CDR2 FQNEAQ. The CDR3 runs 11 residues. The CDR3 DNA reads as TGTGCCAGCAGCTTAGGAGTGACCCAGTACTTC. Encoded protein: CASSLGVTQYF.